The 15 T cell receptor beta chains given below trace back to one sample, sequenced in a study of T cells in Graves' hyperthyroidism and ophthalmopathy. TCR beta CDR3 regions were amplified from RNA. Using the HTBI primer set, a first-round RT-PCR was run on the TCR CDR3. TCRdb analysed the multiplex PCR reads with MiXCR anew, one entry per CDR3 protein. Among over 500,000 distinct CDR3 sequences, roughly a sixth were seen once, and the ten largest hold 29%. Input material: blood. The source of these receptors is a woman under 40 with Graves' ophthalmopathy.

The chain combines TRBV7-9 with TRBJ1-6, with D unresolved. The CDR3 runs to 12 residues. The germline V gene has CDR1 SEHNR and CDR2 FQNEAQ (reference sequence). Trimming took off 5 bases at V and 3 bases at J, with 2 bases between the two ends. Here the CDR3 reads CASSNYNSPLHF. The CDR3 nucleotides read TGTGCCAGCAGCAACTATAATTCACCCCTCCACTTT.

This rearrangement joins TRBV25-1 to TRBJ2-7, with D perhaps matching TRBD2 (6 bases). CDR3 size: 14 residues. The germline gives CDR1 MGHDK, CDR2 SYGVNS. The V end lost 6 bases, the J end lost 6 bases, and 18 bases lay between the germline ends. The CDR3 is CASREAGRMAEQYF. CDR3 coding DNA: TGTGCCAGCAGAGAGGCGGGACGGATGGCCGAGCAGTACTTC.

This clonotype was detected ten times or more. The rearrangement links TRBV20-1 to TRBJ1-1; 7 nucleotides align to TRBD1. Germline V gene sequence: CDR1 DFQATT, CDR2 SNEGSKA (reference sequence). CDR3 length: 15 residues. The junction had 9 bases not matched to a gene; V was cut back by 0 bases and J by 5 bases. This chain's CDR3 is CSARDRDSWNTEAFF. The CDR3 DNA follows: TGCAGTGCTAGAGACCGGGACAGCTGGAATACTGAAGCTTTCTTT.

This clonotype was seen more than once but under ten times. This chain connects TRBV29-1 to TRBJ1-5; D is unresolved. The germline V gene has CDR1 SQVTM and CDR2 ANQGSEA. The germline V and J ends were trimmed by 4 bases and 4 bases, with 14 bases remaining between them. The CDR3 is 14 residues long. CDR3 nucleotides: TGCAGCGTTGCTGAAGGACTAATTAATCAGCCCCAGCATTTT. Residues: CSVAEGLINQPQHF.

The sample holds a few counts of this clonotype. The chain's CDR3 is CASSSSPLYEQYF. The CDR3, as DNA: TGTGCCAGCAGTTCATCCCCTCTCTACGAGCAGTACTTC. The V gene is TRBV6-2 or TRBV6-3, the J gene TRBJ2-7; D gene uncertain. The CDR3 is 13 residues long. The V and J ends lost 4 bases and 3 bases respectively, with 10 bases between them. Germline CDR1 and CDR2: MNHEY and SVGEGT.

The V and J genes are TRBV20-1 and TRBJ1-2; no definite D call. V gave up 2 bases and J gave up 6 bases, with 13 bases separating them. Germline CDR1 DFQATT, CDR2 SNEGSKA (reference sequence). The CDR3 contains 13 residues. The CDR3 sequence: CSARLASADGYTF. As DNA, the CDR3 is TGCAGTGCTAGACTCGCTTCCGCAGATGGCTACACCTTC.

The chain recombines TRBV10-3 with TRBJ2-7; D is perhaps TRBD2 (5 bases). V was cut by 9 bases and J by 0 bases, with 6 bases left in between. This CDR3 has 11 amino acids. Germline V lookup: CDR1 ENHRY, CDR2 SYGVKD. CDR3 amino acids: CAIRDSYEQYF. The CDR3 region has the DNA TGTGCCATACGGGACTCCTACGAGCAGTACTTC.

Only a few counts were recorded for this clonotype. The chain couples TRBV4-1 to TRBJ2-7; TRBD2 might be the D (6 bases). CDR1 and CDR2 (germline): MGHRA, YSYEKL. V was cut by 1 base and J by 0 bases, with 19 bases left in between. This CDR3 has 18 amino acids. The CDR3 nucleotides read TGCGCCAGCAGCCAAGCTTACCGCGGCGGGGCCACCTCCTACGAGCAGTACTTC. The encoded protein is CASSQAYRGGATSYEQYF.

The V and J genes are TRBV6-1 and TRBJ2-7, with 10 bases lining up with TRBD1. Per the germline V gene, CDR1 is MNHNS and CDR2 is SASEGT. J gave up 7 bases and V 5 bases, and 8 bases lay outside the gene matches. The CDR3 contains 14 residues. The CDR3 DNA reads as TGTGCCAGCAGTACCCGGACAGGGGGTCGGGAGCAGTACTTC. Translation gives CASSTRTGGREQYF.

This clonotype was recorded at least ten times. The chain combines TRBV7-2 with TRBJ1-1, with D possibly TRBD1 on 6 matching bases. Trimming took off 4 bases at V and 1 base at J, with 16 bases between the two ends. The V gene's germline CDR1 is SGHTA and CDR2 FQGNSA. The CDR3 runs to 16 residues. CDR3: CASSSRRGGENTEAFF. As DNA, the CDR3 is TGTGCCAGCAGCTCCCGAAGGGGGGGAGAGAACACTGAAGCTTTCTTT.

This clonotype was observed at least ten times. The chain links TRBV2 to TRBJ1-1, with D unclear. The CDR3 is made up of 13 amino acids. Germline-derived CDR1 and CDR2 are SNHLY and FYNNEI. V lost 7 bases and J lost 1, with 10 bases in between. CDR3: CASIYEKNTEAFF. Written as DNA, the CDR3 is TGTGCCAGCATTTATGAGAAGAACACTGAAGCTTTCTTT.

The rearrangement links TRBV20-1 to TRBJ2-1; 8 bases match TRBD2. J was trimmed by 3 bases and V by 0 bases; bases with no gene match: 7. The CDR3 is made up of 16 amino acids. CDR1 and CDR2 from the germline V gene are DFQATT and SNEGSKA (reference sequence). In DNA, the CDR3 is TGCAGTGCTAGAGACCATAGCGGGATTTACTACAATGAGCAGTTCTTC. Its translation: CSARDHSGIYYNEQFF.

This clonotype came up a few times. This chain connects TRBV11-2 to TRBJ2-5; no firm D call. V lost 2 bases to trimming and J lost 1 base, with 8 bases between them. Germline CDR1 SGHAT, CDR2 FQNNGV. There are 14 residues in the CDR3. The CDR3 DNA reads as TGTGCCAGCAGCTTAAACGGAGCCCAAGAGACCCAGTACTTC. It codes for CASSLNGAQETQYF. Drawing the rest from reference TRBV11-2 and TRBJ2-5, the complete variable domain is EAGVAQSPRYKIIEKRQSVAFWCNPISGHATLYWYQQILGQGPKLLIQFQNNGVVDDSQLPKDRFSAERLKGVDSTLKIQPAKLEDSAVYLCASSLNGAQETQYFGPGTRLLVL.

The V gene is TRBV30, the J gene TRBJ2-2; D might be TRBD1 (5 bases). V lost 5 bases and J lost 0, with 7 bases in between. Per germline, CDR1 GTSNPN and CDR2 SVGIG (reference sequence). The CDR3 is made up of 13 amino acids. The CDR3 is CAWLRANTGELFF. CDR3 coding DNA: TGTGCCTGGCTCAGGGCGAACACCGGGGAGCTGTTTTTT. The full variable domain, rest sourced from reference TRBV30 and TRBJ2-2, is SQTIHQWPATLVQPVGSPLSLECTVEGTSNPNLYWYRQAAGRGLQLLFYSVGIGQISSEVPQNLSASRPQDRQFILSSKKLLLSDSGFYLCAWLRANTGELFFGEGSRLTVL.

This chain joins TRBV29-1 and TRBJ2-1, with TRBD2 matching 7 bases. Germline values: CDR1 SQVTM, CDR2 ANQGSEA. V lost 6 bases to trimming and J lost 6 bases; unmatched junction nucleotides: 11. The CDR3 extends over 14 amino acids. The CDR3 bases are TGCAGCGTCCCCGTGGCGGGAGTGGGCAATGAGCAGTTCTTC. Protein sequence: CSVPVAGVGNEQFF.